This T cell receptor beta chain was identified during a study of T cells in Graves' hyperthyroidism and ophthalmopathy (dated 2019 in TCRdb). The study in broad terms: Peripheral blood was collected at initial diagnosis, before any treatment. The 85 to 100 discovery patients were divided at random into training and test sets in a 7:3 ratio. Prospective prediction of ophthalmopathy was tested in an independent validation cohort of fewer than 20 hyperthyroidism patients and approximately 17 patients who later progressed to ophthalmopathy. Once sampling was done, hyperthyroidism patients were given methimazole at a starting dose of 30 mg daily, whereas ophthalmopathy patients were given high-dose intravenous methylprednisolone. To identify TCR V-J signatures that set the groups apart, the researchers used a discovery cohort of about a hundred patients, made up of fewer than 50 with Graves' ophthalmopathy and about 60 with stable Graves' hyperthyroidism. The study also compared thyroid tissue and blood T-cell repertoires from about six Graves' hyperthyroidism patients. According to the paper, TCR Vbeta CDR3 sequencing was carried out on over 130 peripheral blood samples, which came from over 40 ophthalmopathy, fewer than 80 hyperthyroidism and around 17 progressor patients.

The TCR beta CDR3 regions were amplified from the RNA transcripts. The first round of RT-PCR for the TCR CDR3 was performed with the HTBI primer set and the Qiagen OneStep RT-PCR kit. A second multiplex PCR round built the libraries, followed by size selection and purification. Paired-end sequencing of the libraries was performed with 100 bp reads on an Illumina HiSeq2000. Regarding the original processing steps: SOAPnuke was used to process the raw data, throwing out any read that contained adapters or uncalled bases, had a mean Phred below 15, or lacked an exact constant-primer or identifier match. High-quality paired reads were merged using COPE v1.2.5, and each unique nucleotide sequence was defined as a clonotype. Clonotypes were aligned to IMGT TRBV, TRBD and TRBJ reference segments using MiTCR v1.1. The analysis was restricted to V-J combinations with a frequency above 0.0001, which together covered roughly 99% of the repertoires. A TCS score was defined as the ratio between F50 (clonal expansion) and ExV (chaos), using BLOSUM62-based TCRdist between CDR3 peptides within each V-J. Welch's t-statistics and random forest reduced around 510 V-J features to fewer than 15, which were used in a naive Bayes classifier (R e1071). The public sequencing data were trimmed at Q25 with fastp and processed into clonotypes with MiXCR by TCRdb, which kept only in-frame beta chains. A single entry per CDR3 protein holds the most common genes and DNA from its merged rows. The V and J calls were not made by the authors but by TCRdb's processing. The sample contains about 550,000 distinct CDR3 sequences, about a fifth of them found a single time. The ten largest clones represent roughly 29% of the sample.

This clonotype has only a few counts. The antigen it recognizes is unknown. Base qualities are missing; no much larger clone stands one base away. Overall study outcomes, separate from this receptor: Most expanded thyroid clonotypes (frequency above 0.001) were also found in blood, which suggests that blood repertoires may mirror thyroid immune responses. In validation, the model predicted progression to ophthalmopathy with just under 71% sensitivity and 72% to 85% specificity, a median of 6.5 months before onset. No statistical method was used to set the sample size in advance, and investigators knew the group allocation. In cross-validation, a model built on a 13 V-J signature told ophthalmopathy apart from stable hyperthyroidism with 85% to 90% sensitivity and about 81% specificity, and in testing the same model reached 80%/75%.

The germline V gene specifies LGHNT as CDR1 and FRNRAP as CDR2. From its cysteine to its phenylalanine, the CDR3 spans 13 amino acids. The DNA shown is the 39-base CDR3, in frame from base 1. V and J lose 6 bases and 6 bases, and a span of 13 bases separates them. Stable Graves' hyperthyroidism was defined as the absence of progression to ophthalmopathy over 18 months of follow-up. Hyperthyroidism patients were newly diagnosed, with disease duration under 2 months, and aged 18 to 65 years. Any patient with an uncontrolled infection, another autoimmune disease, pregnancy or lactation was excluded. Diagnoses were established on the basis of clinical symptoms, serum thyroxine and TRAb, thyroid ultrasound, and orbital computed tomography. PBMCs were isolated from more than 9 ml of fresh peripheral blood by Ficoll-Paque density gradient centrifugation. Total RNA was extracted with Trizol reagent, and quality was checked on an Agilent 2100 Bioanalyzer.

This sequence was found in a man between 18 and 35 years old with Graves' hyperthyroidism. Recombination linked TRBV12-5 to TRBJ2-3; TRBD2 is a weak D gene call, 5 bases matching. Sequenced material: blood. The CDR3 in this case is CASGMTGGDTQYF. In nucleotide form, the sequence is TGTGCTAGTGGGATGACCGGAGGCGATACGCAGTATTTT. The entire variable domain, with the stretches around the CDR3 drawn from the reference TRBV12-5 and TRBJ2-3 proteins, is DARVTQTPRHKVTEMGQEVTMRCQPILGHNTVFWYRQTMMQGLELLAYFRNRAPLDDSGMPKDRFSAEMPDATLATLKIQPSEPRDSAVYFCASGMTGGDTQYFGPGTRLTVL.